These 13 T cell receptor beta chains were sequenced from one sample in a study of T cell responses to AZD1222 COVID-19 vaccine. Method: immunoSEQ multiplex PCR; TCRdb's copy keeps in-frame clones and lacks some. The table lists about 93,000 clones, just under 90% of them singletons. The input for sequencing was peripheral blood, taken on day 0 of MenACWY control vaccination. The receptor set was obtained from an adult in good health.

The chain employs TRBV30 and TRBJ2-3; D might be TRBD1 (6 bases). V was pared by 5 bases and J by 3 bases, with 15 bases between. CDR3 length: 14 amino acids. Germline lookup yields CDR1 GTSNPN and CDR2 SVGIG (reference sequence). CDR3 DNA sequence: TGTGCCTGGGCCCAGGGGTCGGGGACAGATACGCAGTATTTT. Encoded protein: CAWAQGSGTDTQYF.

The CDR3 region has the DNA TGTGCCAGCAGTGAAACAGGCGGAGGCTACACCTTC. It translates to CASSETGGGYTF. The V call is TRBV6-1, the J call TRBJ1-2, with D tentatively TRBD1 (5 bases). The germline V gene has CDR1 MNHNS and CDR2 SASEGT. The CDR3 length is 12 residues. Trimming took off 2 bases at V and 8 bases at J, with 9 bases between the two ends.

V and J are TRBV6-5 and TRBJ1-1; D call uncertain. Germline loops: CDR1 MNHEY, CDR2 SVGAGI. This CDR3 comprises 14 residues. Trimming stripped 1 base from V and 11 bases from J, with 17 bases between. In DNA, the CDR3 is TGTGCCAGCAGTTACTTGTTGGCTCCGAAATTGGCTTTCTTT. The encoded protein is CASSYLLAPKLAFF.

The CDR3 DNA is TGCGCCAGCAGCCAAGAAGGCGAGAGGACCGGGGAGCTGTTTTTT. Translated: CASSQEGERTGELFF. The chain is built from TRBV4-3 and TRBJ2-2; D gene unclear. The V end lost 0 bases, the J end lost 5 bases, and 10 bases lay between the germline ends. This CDR3 is 15 amino acids long. Germline V gene data show CDR1 as LGHNA and CDR2 as YSLEER.

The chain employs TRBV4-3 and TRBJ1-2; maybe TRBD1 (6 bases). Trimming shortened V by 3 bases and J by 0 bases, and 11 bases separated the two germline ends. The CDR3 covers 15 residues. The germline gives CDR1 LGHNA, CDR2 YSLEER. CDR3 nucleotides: TGCGCCAGCAGCCACTGGACAGTAGCTAACTATGGCTACACCTTC. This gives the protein CASSHWTVANYGYTF.

Written as DNA, the CDR3 is TGTGCCAGTAGTAACAGCGGGGGCCCCTACGAGCAGTACTTC. This sequence encodes CASSNSGGPYEQYF. The rearrangement joins TRBV19 to TRBJ2-7; 8 positions agree with TRBD2. With V trimmed by 4 bases and J by 2 bases, 4 bases remained unmatched. The CDR3 has 14 residues. Germline values: CDR1 LNHDA, CDR2 SQIVND (reference sequence).

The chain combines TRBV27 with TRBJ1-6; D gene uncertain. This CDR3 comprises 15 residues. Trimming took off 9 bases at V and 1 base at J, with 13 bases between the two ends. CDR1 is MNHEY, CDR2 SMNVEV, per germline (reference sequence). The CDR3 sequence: CARLISQSYNSPLHF. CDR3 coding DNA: TGTGCCAGACTGATCTCACAATCCTATAATTCACCCCTCCACTTT.

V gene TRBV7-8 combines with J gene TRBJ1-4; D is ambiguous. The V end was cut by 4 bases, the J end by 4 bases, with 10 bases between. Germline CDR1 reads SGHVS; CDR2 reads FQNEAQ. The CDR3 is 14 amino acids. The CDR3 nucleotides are TGTGCCAGCAGCTACGGGGATGGTAATGAAAAACTGTTTTTT. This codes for CASSYGDGNEKLFF.

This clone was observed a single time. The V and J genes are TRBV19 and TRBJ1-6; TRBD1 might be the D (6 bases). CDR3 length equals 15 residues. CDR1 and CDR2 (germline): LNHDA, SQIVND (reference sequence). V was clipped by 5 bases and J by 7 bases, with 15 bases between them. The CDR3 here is CASSLYEGVNSPLHF. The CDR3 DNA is TGTGCCAGTAGTCTCTACGAGGGGGTCAATTCACCCCTCCACTTT.

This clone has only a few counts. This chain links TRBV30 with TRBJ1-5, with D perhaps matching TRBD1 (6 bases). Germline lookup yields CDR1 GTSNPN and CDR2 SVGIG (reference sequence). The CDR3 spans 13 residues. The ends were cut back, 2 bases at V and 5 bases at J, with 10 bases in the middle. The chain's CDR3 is CAWSTGFDQPQHF. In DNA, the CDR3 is TGTGCCTGGAGTACAGGGTTTGATCAGCCCCAGCATTTT. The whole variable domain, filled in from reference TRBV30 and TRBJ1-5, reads SQTIHQWPATLVQPVGSPLSLECTVEGTSNPNLYWYRQAAGRGLQLLFYSVGIGQISSEVPQNLSASRPQDRQFILSSKKLLLSDSGFYLCAWSTGFDQPQHFGDGTRLSIL.

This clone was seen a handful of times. The CDR3 DNA reads as TGTGCCAGCACCCCGGAGGCGAACACCGGGGAGCTGTTTTTT. Its protein product is CASTPEANTGELFF. The V and J genes are TRBV7-2 and TRBJ2-2; tentatively, D is TRBD2 (5 bases). V lost 7 bases and J 0 bases, leaving 9 bases between the germline ends. The CDR3 contains 14 residues. Germline V CDR1 and CDR2: SGHTA, FQGNSA.

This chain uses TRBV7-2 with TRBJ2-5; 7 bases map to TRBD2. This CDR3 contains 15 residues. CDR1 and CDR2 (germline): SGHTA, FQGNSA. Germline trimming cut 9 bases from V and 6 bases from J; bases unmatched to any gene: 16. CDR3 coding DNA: TGTGCCAGTACTGGGGGGGGGACGGAGAGGCAGACCCAGTACTTC. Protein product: CASTGGGTERQTQYF. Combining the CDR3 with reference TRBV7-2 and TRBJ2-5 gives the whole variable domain GAGVSQSPSNKVTEKGKDVELRCDPISGHTALYWYRQSLGQGLEFLIYFQGNSAPDKSGLPSDRFSAERTGGSVSTLTIQRTQQEDSAVYLCASTGGGTERQTQYFGPGTRLLVL.

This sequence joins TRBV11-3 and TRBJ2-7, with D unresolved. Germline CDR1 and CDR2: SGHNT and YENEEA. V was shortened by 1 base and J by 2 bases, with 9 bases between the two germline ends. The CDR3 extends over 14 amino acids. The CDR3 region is CASSLVGSPYEQYF. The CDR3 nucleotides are TGTGCCAGCAGCTTAGTAGGCAGCCCCTACGAGCAGTACTTC.